Following are 21 T cell receptor beta chains from one sample sequenced in a study of blood T cell repertoires in COVID-19. Repertoires were generated with immunoSEQ multiplex PCR, while TCRdb's copy carries only in-frame clones and drops some. The table shows around 37,000 clones, with around 90% occurring only once. Sequenced input: peripheral blood. The receptor source for this set is a man aged 55 to 69 with acute or convalescent COVID-19.

This clone was detected only once. The chain uses TRBV19 and TRBJ2-2; a weak D match, TRBD1 (6 bases). Germline V gene lookup returns CDR1 LNHDA and CDR2 SQIVND (reference sequence). V lost 3 bases to trimming and J lost 15 bases, with 14 bases between them. The CDR3 has 12 residues. CDR3: CASSMMNRDVFF. The DNA for the CDR3 is TGTGCCAGTAGTATGATGAACAGGGATGTGTTTTTT. The whole variable domain, filled in from reference TRBV19 and TRBJ2-2, reads DGGITQSPKYLFRKEGQNVTLSCEQNLNHDAMYWYRQDPGQGLRLIYYSQIVNDFQKGDIAEGYSVSREKKESFPLTVTSAQKNPTAFYLCASSMMNRDVFFGEGSRLTVL.

The genes are TRBV5-4 and TRBJ2-1; 11 bases are a match to TRBD2. The junction had 6 bases not matched to a gene; V was cut back by 3 bases and J by 4 bases. The V gene's germline CDR1 is SGHNT and CDR2 YYREEE (reference sequence). CDR3 length: 16 amino acids. CDR3 nucleotides: TGTGCCAGCAGCTGGGCCGGGACTAGCGGATACAATGAGCAGTTCTTC. Protein product: CASSWAGTSGYNEQFF. The full variable domain, its missing parts supplied by reference TRBV5-4 and TRBJ2-1, is ETGVTQSPTHLIKTRGQQVTLRCSSQSGHNTVSWYQQALGQGPQFIFQYYREEENGRGNFPPRFSGLQFPNYSSELNVNALELDDSALYLCASSWAGTSGYNEQFFGPGTRLTVL.

V gene TRBV19 combines with J gene TRBJ2-5; 9 positions match TRBD1. V lost 2 bases to trimming and J lost 0 bases; unmatched junction nucleotides: 10. Germline V lookup: CDR1 LNHDA, CDR2 SQIVND (reference sequence). The CDR3 length is 18 residues. CDR3 sequence: CASSIRTGARPYQETQYF. The CDR3 nucleotides read TGTGCCAGTAGTATAAGGACAGGGGCGAGGCCCTACCAAGAGACCCAGTACTTC.

V and J are TRBV5-4 and TRBJ2-2; a weak D match, TRBD2 (6 bases). The CDR3 runs to 15 residues. CDR1 and CDR2 (germline): SGHNT, YYREEE (reference sequence). V was shortened by 6 bases and J by 1 base, with 13 bases between the two germline ends. CDR3 sequence (DNA): TGTGCCAGCACCTCGAGGCGGGAGAACACCGGGGAGCTGTTTTTT. This translates into CASTSRRENTGELFF.

The chain recombines TRBV3-1 (or the pseudogene TRBV3-2) with TRBJ1-1; the D gene is possibly TRBD1 (5 bases). Trimming removed 7 bases from V and 10 bases from J, with 19 bases in between. This CDR3 spans 13 amino acids. CDR1 and CDR2 (germline): LGHDT, YNNKEL (reference sequence). CDR3: CASTLGGRSGAFF. The CDR3 nucleotides are TGTGCCAGCACCCTCGGGGGACGCTCTGGAGCTTTCTTT.

V gene TRBV28 combines with J gene TRBJ2-7; D unclear. The CDR3 runs 16 residues. CDR1 and CDR2 from the germline V gene are MDHEN and SYDVKM. The V end was cut by 3 bases, the J end by 0 bases, with 15 bases between. CDR3 protein: CASSLLDFPSSYEQYF. CDR3 DNA: TGTGCCAGCAGTTTGCTTGACTTCCCCAGCTCCTACGAGCAGTACTTC.

This clone was recorded only once. J is TRBJ2-3 and V is TRBV10-3, with D possibly matching TRBD1 (6 bases). The CDR3 is 13 amino acids. CDR1 is ENHRY, CDR2 SYGVKD, per germline. V was trimmed by 4 bases and J by 8 bases, leaving 13 bases between them. Here the CDR3 reads CAISGESRGTQYF. The CDR3 DNA reads TGTGCCATCAGTGGGGAGTCCAGGGGTACGCAGTATTTT.

This clone appeared once. This sequence joins TRBV12-5 and TRBJ2-5; 7 bases map to TRBD2. With 6 bases clipped from V and 5 bases from J, the junction kept 15 bases outside the gene matches. This CDR3 region has 16 residues. Germline loops: CDR1 LGHNT, CDR2 FRNRAP. The CDR3: CASGLGVAGARETQYF. The CDR3, as DNA: TGTGCTAGTGGCCTGGGGGTGGCGGGAGCTCGGGAGACCCAGTACTTC. The entire variable domain, with the rest obtained from reference TRBV12-5 and TRBJ2-5, is as follows: DARVTQTPRHKVTEMGQEVTMRCQPILGHNTVFWYRQTMMQGLELLAYFRNRAPLDDSGMPKDRFSAEMPDATLATLKIQPSEPRDSAVYFCASGLGVAGARETQYFGPGTRLLVL.

The rearrangement joins TRBV18 to TRBJ1-5, with D perhaps matching TRBD1 (6 bases). Between the trimmed V and J ends, which lost 1 base and 2 bases, there was a span of 9 bases. The CDR3 runs 15 residues. The germline CDR1 and CDR2 sequences are KGHSH and LQKENI. DNA for the CDR3: TGTGCCAGCTCACCACAGCAGGGGCGCAATCAGCCCCAGCATTTT. Translated, it gives CASSPQQGRNQPQHF.

The chain has TRBV2 and TRBJ2-4; maybe TRBD2 (5 bases). The V and J ends lost 6 bases and 7 bases respectively, with 13 bases between them. Germline CDR1 and CDR2: SNHLY and FYNNEI. CDR3 length: 13 amino acids. In DNA, the CDR3 is TGTGCCAGCAGAGGGCGGGTGTCGAACATTCAGTACTTC. This translates into CASRGRVSNIQYF.

J is TRBJ1-6 and V is TRBV5-4; TRBD1 matches at 9 bases. V lost 3 bases to trimming and J lost 8 bases; unmatched junction nucleotides: 6. Germline V CDR1 and CDR2: SGHNT, YYREEE (reference sequence). CDR3 size: 15 residues. In DNA form, the CDR3 reads TGTGCCAGCAGCTCTTTGACAGGGGGATATTCACCCCTCCACTTT. This codes for CASSSLTGGYSPLHF.

The chain recombines TRBV3-1 (or the pseudogene TRBV3-2) with TRBJ2-1; 8 bases line up with TRBD2. CDR1 and CDR2 (germline): LGHDT, YNNKEL (reference sequence). The CDR3 length is 16 residues. The trim removed 0 bases at V and 7 bases at J, leaving 8 bases unmatched. CDR3 sequence (DNA): TGTGCCAGCAGCCAAGATCCGGTCGGGAGGGGGAATGAGCAGTTCTTC. Translating it yields CASSQDPVGRGNEQFF.

The chain couples TRBV19 to TRBJ2-2; 8 bases match TRBD2. CDR3 length: 17 residues. The V segment lost 8 bases and the J segment 3 bases; nucleotides outside the gene matches: 14. Germline lookup yields CDR1 LNHDA and CDR2 SQIVND (reference sequence). The CDR3 region is CASCKTSGERDTGELFF. For the CDR3, the DNA is TGTGCCAGTTGCAAAACTAGCGGTGAGCGAGACACCGGGGAGCTGTTTTTT.

CDR3 amino acids: CASSPESGLGYTF. In DNA, the CDR3 is TGTGCCAGCAGCCCAGAATCCGGACTGGGCTACACCTTC. The rearrangement joins TRBV7-2 to TRBJ1-2; D is unresolved. Looked up from germline, CDR1 is SGHTA and CDR2 is FQGNSA. The CDR3 runs to 13 residues. The V and J ends lost 5 bases and 8 bases respectively, with 15 bases between them. Full variable domain (missing parts from reference TRBV7-2 and TRBJ1-2): GAGVSQSPSNKVTEKGKDVELRCDPISGHTALYWYRQSLGQGLEFLIYFQGNSAPDKSGLPSDRFSAERTGGSVSTLTIQRTQQEDSAVYLCASSPESGLGYTFGSGTRLTVV.

V usage is TRBV24-1 and J usage is TRBJ1-2; D remains unclear. V was shortened by 4 bases and J by 8 bases, with 19 bases between the two germline ends. The CDR3 contains 15 residues. Germline CDR1 reads KGHDR; CDR2 reads SFDVKD. CDR3: CATSEPGISPRGYTF. CDR3 DNA sequence: TGTGCCACCAGTGAGCCCGGGATCTCGCCTCGAGGCTACACCTTC.

This rearrangement joins TRBV7-9 to TRBJ2-6; no definite D call. Looked up from germline, CDR1 is SEHNR and CDR2 is FQNEAQ (reference sequence). This CDR3 has 15 residues. The V end was cut by 6 bases, the J end by 4 bases, with 13 bases between. CDR3 DNA: TGTGCCAGCAGTGTACGAGGCGCCGGGGCCAACGTCCTGACTTTC. It is translated as CASSVRGAGANVLTF. The full variable domain, with the rest looked up from reference TRBV7-9 and TRBJ2-6, is DTGVSQNPRHKITKRGQNVTFRCDPISEHNRLYWYRQTLGQGPEFLTYFQNEAQLEKSRLLSDRFSAERPKGSFSTLEIQRTEQGDSAMYLCASSVRGAGANVLTFGAGSRLTVL.

The chain recombines TRBV6-1 with TRBJ1-2, with D perhaps matching TRBD1 (6 bases). This CDR3 region has 14 residues. Germline V gene data show CDR1 as MNHNS and CDR2 as SASEGT. The V gene lost 2 bases and the J gene lost 2 bases, with 9 bases spanning the gap. CDR3 sequence (DNA): TGTGCCAGCAGTGAAACGGGACACAACTATGGCTACACCTTC. This codes for CASSETGHNYGYTF.

V gene TRBV11-3 combines with J gene TRBJ2-1; D possibly corresponds to TRBD2 (5 bases). The CDR3 loop spans 16 amino acids. In germline, CDR1 is SGHNT, CDR2 YENEEA. V gave up 7 bases and J gave up 9 bases, with 25 bases separating them. The CDR3 region is CASTLGSNSRYGEQFF. DNA of the CDR3: TGTGCCAGCACCTTGGGGAGCAATTCTAGATATGGTGAGCAGTTCTTC.

The chain couples TRBV2 to TRBJ2-5; 12 bases line up with TRBD2. Germline CDR1 reads SNHLY; CDR2 reads FYNNEI. V lost 5 bases to trimming and J lost 5 bases; unmatched junction nucleotides: 6. This CDR3 comprises 15 residues. The CDR3 DNA reads TGTGCCAGCAGTCGGACTAGCGGGACGAGTGAGACCCAGTACTTC. Translation: CASSRTSGTSETQYF.

This sequence joins TRBV6-5 and TRBJ1-5; D is unclear. V lost 0 bases and J 7 bases, leaving 7 bases between the germline ends. The CDR3 is 13 residues long. The germline CDR1 and CDR2 sequences are MNHEY and SVGAGI. The CDR3 DNA follows: TGTGCCAGCAGTTACTCGAGTATGCAGCCCCAGCATTTT. This encodes CASSYSSMQPQHF.

The CDR3 nucleotides read TGTGCCAGCAGCTCAGGGGTCTATGGCTACACCTTC. This translates into CASSSGVYGYTF. This chain connects TRBV11-3 to TRBJ1-2, with D possibly TRBD1 on 6 matching bases. Trimming removed 4 bases from V and 4 bases from J, with 7 bases in between. Germline V lookup: CDR1 SGHNT, CDR2 YENEEA. This CDR3 contains 12 residues. Full variable domain (remainder filled in from reference TRBV11-3 and TRBJ1-2): EAGVVQSPRYKIIEKKQPVAFWCNPISGHNTLYWYLQNLGQGPELLIRYENEEAVDDSQLPKDRFSAERLKGVDSTLKIQPAELGDSAVYLCASSSGVYGYTFGSGTRLTVV.